These 14 T cell receptor beta chains were sequenced from one sample in a study of control samples from healthy donors and cancer patients. Produced via immunoSEQ multiplex PCR; TCRdb's table is partial and in-frame only. The sample lists tens of thousands of clones; nearly 90% were seen once. Material: PBMCs. The receptor set was obtained from a man aged 60 to 75 with colorectal cancer.

V gene TRBV6-2 or TRBV6-3 combines with J gene TRBJ2-5, with D perhaps assigned TRBD1 or TRBD2 (5 bases each). Germline values: CDR1 MNHEY, CDR2 SVGEGT. The length of the CDR3 is 12 residues. The V end was cut by 6 bases, the J end by 5 bases, with 10 bases between. The CDR3 sequence: CASSTGTETQYF. In DNA form, the CDR3 reads TGTGCCAGCAGCACCGGGACCGAGACCCAGTACTTC.

J is TRBJ2-6 and V is TRBV2; no reliable D call. The CDR3 covers 12 residues. In germline, CDR1 is SNHLY, CDR2 FYNNEI. Deletions cut 6 bases from V and 2 bases from J, with 2 bases between. The CDR3 protein is CASRPGANVLTF. CDR3 DNA sequence: TGTGCCAGCAGGCCTGGGGCCAACGTCCTGACTTTC.

The chain couples TRBV6-1 to TRBJ2-5, with 8 bases matching TRBD1. CDR3 length: 14 amino acids. Germline loops: CDR1 MNHNS, CDR2 SASEGT. J was trimmed by 5 bases and V by 3 bases; bases with no gene match: 5. Here the CDR3 reads CASSDPGQGETQYF. The CDR3 bases are TGTGCCAGCAGTGACCCTGGACAGGGCGAGACCCAGTACTTC.

This chain uses TRBV30 with TRBJ1-3, with a possible D match to TRBD1 (5 bases). The V end was cut by 2 bases, the J end by 4 bases, with 6 bases between. Germline values: CDR1 GTSNPN, CDR2 SVGIG (reference sequence). This CDR3 contains 12 residues. CDR3 DNA sequence: TGTGCCTGGAGTTCAGGGGGAAACACCATATATTTT. Translation: CAWSSGGNTIYF.

The V gene is TRBV7-9, the J gene TRBJ2-1, with D perhaps TRBD1 or TRBD2 (5 bases each). The V gene lost 0 bases and the J gene lost 3 bases, with 12 bases spanning the gap. In germline, CDR1 is SEHNR, CDR2 FQNEAQ (reference sequence). This CDR3 comprises 16 residues. The CDR3 region is CASSLAGTLIYNEQFF. The CDR3 coding sequence is TGTGCCAGCAGCTTAGCGGGGACCCTTATCTACAATGAGCAGTTCTTC.

The chain uses TRBV27 and TRBJ2-6; D is ambiguous. V was pared by 4 bases and J by 0 bases, with 7 bases between. CDR3 length equals 15 residues. In germline, CDR1 is MNHEY, CDR2 SMNVEV (reference sequence). Here the CDR3 DNA reads TGTGCCAGCAGTTCGTCAATCTCTGGGGCCAACGTCCTGACTTTC. Its translation is CASSSSISGANVLTF.

The chain links TRBV18 to TRBJ1-2, with D uncertain. Germline V gene data show CDR1 as KGHSH and CDR2 as LQKENI. Trimming removed 3 bases at V and 6 bases at J, with 11 bases between. The CDR3 extends over 13 amino acids. The chain's CDR3 is CASSPGGQDGYTF. In DNA form, the CDR3 reads TGTGCCAGCTCACCGGGAGGGCAGGATGGCTACACCTTC.

This chain uses TRBV19 with TRBJ2-7; D is uncertain. This CDR3 spans 13 amino acids. The V and J ends lost 4 bases and 2 bases respectively, with 9 bases between them. CDR1 and CDR2 from the germline V gene are LNHDA and SQIVND (reference sequence). The CDR3 sequence: CASSRSAAYEQYF. In DNA form, the CDR3 reads TGTGCCAGTAGTAGGAGCGCCGCCTACGAGCAGTACTTC.

This chain links TRBV11-3 with TRBJ1-1; TRBD1 matches at 10 bases. With V trimmed by 5 bases and J by 6 bases, 9 bases remained unmatched. The CDR3 is made up of 15 amino acids. Per the germline V gene, CDR1 is SGHNT and CDR2 is YENEEA. For the CDR3, the DNA is TGTGCCAGCAGCCACCCCCCCGGGACAGGGGCTGAAGCTTTCTTT. This gives the protein CASSHPPGTGAEAFF.

The chain recombines TRBV18 with TRBJ1-1; D is possibly TRBD1 (6 bases). With 6 bases removed from V and 7 bases from J, the gap between germline ends came to 12 bases. There are 12 residues in the CDR3. Germline V gene data show CDR1 as KGHSH and CDR2 as LQKENI. The CDR3 reads CASSPGQYEAFF. CDR3 sequence (DNA): TGTGCCAGCTCCCCCGGACAGTATGAAGCTTTCTTT.

This sequence joins TRBV18 and TRBJ2-7, with 7 bases matching TRBD1. The CDR3 sequence is 15 residues long. V shed 1 base, J shed 0 bases, and the junction held 3 bases outside the gene matches. From germline, CDR1 is KGHSH and CDR2 LQKENI. CDR3 DNA: TGTGCCAGCTCACCACGTCGGACAGGCTCCTACGAGCAGTACTTC. The encoded protein is CASSPRRTGSYEQYF.

The gene calls are TRBV11-3 and TRBJ2-1; possibly TRBD1 for D (5 bases). Germline V gene sequence: CDR1 SGHNT, CDR2 YENEEA. The V and J ends lost 1 base and 2 bases respectively, with 9 bases between them. The CDR3 totals 15 residues. The CDR3 loop reads CASSLGQGTYNEQFF. CDR3 bases: TGTGCCAGCAGCTTAGGGCAGGGAACCTACAATGAGCAGTTCTTC.

V and J are TRBV3-1 (or the pseudogene TRBV3-2) and TRBJ2-1; D possibly corresponds to TRBD1 (6 bases). V was pared by 3 bases and J by 4 bases, with 25 bases between. Germline loops: CDR1 LGHDT, CDR2 YNNKEL (reference sequence). The length of the CDR3 is 19 residues. The CDR3, as DNA: TGTGCCAGCAGCCACCGCAGGGGTCTAGCCGCTCCTGGGTACAATGAGCAGTTCTTC. Its translation is CASSHRRGLAAPGYNEQFF.

The chain links TRBV6-2 or TRBV6-3 to TRBJ2-7; D is uncertain. Per the germline V gene, CDR1 is MNHEY and CDR2 is SVGEGT. V dropped 2 bases and J dropped 2 bases, with 4 bases sitting between them. The CDR3 has 12 amino acids. The CDR3 sequence: CASSYTAYEQYF. CDR3 sequence (DNA): TGTGCCAGCAGTTACACGGCCTACGAGCAGTACTTC.